Shown below are 13 T cell receptor beta chains from a single sample sequenced in a study of patients and donors after allogeneic stem cell transplantation. TCRdb itself ran the RT-PCR reads through MiXCR, one entry per CDR3 protein. Of 70,000 to 75,000 distinct CDR3 sequences in the sample, about a quarter were seen once. The specimen was blood, either unsorted or a sorted T cell fraction (not recorded which). The receptors shown here come from a human donor who was either an allogeneic HSCT recipient or a stem cell or donor lymphocyte infusion donor (not recorded which). It is not recorded whose cells these are; they may come from a transplant donor.

The chain couples TRBV21-1 to TRBJ2-4. TRBV21-1 is a pseudogene segment. This CDR3 contains 15 residues. The DNA for the CDR3 is TGTGCCAGCAGCAAAGACCAGTTAGCCAAAAACATTCAGTACTTC. This codes for CASSKDQLAKNIQYF.

The V call is TRBV7-3, the J call TRBJ2-6; 7 bases agree with TRBD1. The CDR3 loop spans 16 amino acids. CDR1 SGHTA and CDR2 FQGTGA come from the germline V gene. V lost 5 bases to trimming and J lost 2 bases; unmatched junction nucleotides: 6. CDR3 residues: CASSPTGTAGANVLTF. In DNA form, the CDR3 reads TGTGCCAGCAGCCCCACCGGGACAGCTGGGGCCAACGTCCTGACTTTC.

This clonotype was counted a few times. The chain links TRBV25-1 to TRBJ2-7; 9 bases are a match to TRBD1. The CDR3 has 12 amino acids. Germline V gene data show CDR1 as MGHDK and CDR2 as SYGVNS. J gave up 6 bases and V 8 bases, and 5 bases lay outside the gene matches. The CDR3 bases are TGTGCCAGCGGATGGACAGGGGCCGAGCAGTACTTC. Translated: CASGWTGAEQYF.

The chain recombines TRBV3-1 with TRBJ1-2; D gene ambiguous. CDR3 length: 15 residues. Trimming stripped 7 bases from V and 4 bases from J, with 19 bases between. Germline assignment: CDR1 LGHDT and CDR2 YNNKEL (reference sequence). The CDR3 reads CASTRGRPDFYGYTF. The CDR3 coding sequence is TGTGCCAGCACCCGGGGAAGGCCAGACTTCTATGGCTACACCTTC.

This clonotype was counted a few times. This rearrangement joins TRBV12-3 or TRBV12-4 to TRBJ2-3, with 9 bases that match TRBD2. The trim removed 6 bases at V and 0 bases at J, leaving 4 bases unmatched. This CDR3 spans 15 amino acids. The CDR3 loop reads CASSSTSGSTDTQYF. The CDR3, as DNA: TGTGCCAGCAGCTCGACTAGCGGCAGCACAGATACGCAGTATTTT.

This clonotype has only a few counts. J is TRBJ1-2 and V is TRBV29-1; TRBD1 might be the D (5 bases). There are 12 residues in the CDR3. Germline values: CDR1 SQVTM, CDR2 ANQGSEA. Trimming left V 2 bases short and J 10 bases short, with 14 bases between. This CDR3 is CSVEIGDWDYTF. CDR3 bases: TGCAGCGTTGAAATAGGGGATTGGGACTACACCTTC.

This clonotype occurred a few times. The chain employs TRBV12-3 or TRBV12-4 and TRBJ2-3, with a tentative D call TRBD1 (5 bases). V shed 6 bases and J shed 8 bases, with 18 bases lying between them. This CDR3 spans 14 amino acids. The CDR3 protein is CASRGNVGAFTQYF. As DNA, the CDR3 is TGTGCCAGCAGGGGGAACGTAGGGGCTTTTACGCAGTATTTT.

This sequence joins TRBV4-2 and TRBJ1-4; D not certain. This CDR3 is 15 amino acids long. The V gene's germline CDR1 is LGHNA and CDR2 YNFKEQ. With 0 bases removed from V and 3 bases from J, the gap between germline ends came to 8 bases. The CDR3 nucleotides read TGTGCCAGCAGCCAAGATCAGGCAGCTAATGAAAAACTGTTTTTT. Translated, it gives CASSQDQAANEKLFF.

This clonotype showed up just a few times. CDR3 loop: CASSQIGHQETQYF. In nucleotides, the CDR3 is TGCGCCAGCAGCCAAATCGGACACCAAGAGACCCAGTACTTC. V usage is TRBV4-1 and J usage is TRBJ2-5, with no clear D. Germline V gene lookup returns CDR1 MGHRA and CDR2 YSYEKL. The CDR3 sequence is 14 residues long. V gave up 2 bases and J gave up 0 bases, with 7 bases separating them.

At least ten counts were recorded for this clonotype. This rearrangement joins TRBV6-6 to TRBJ1-6; tentatively, D is TRBD1 (5 bases). CDR1 MNHNY and CDR2 SVGAGI come from the germline V gene (reference sequence). The V gene lost 2 bases and the J gene lost 9 bases, with 5 bases spanning the gap. The CDR3 totals 12 residues. CDR3 DNA: TGTGCCAGCAGTTACCAGGGTTCACCCCTCCACTTT. Its translation: CASSYQGSPLHF.

The V and J genes are TRBV6-6 and TRBJ2-1; D gene unclear. Germline V gene data show CDR1 as MNHNY and CDR2 as SVGAGI (reference sequence). V dropped 6 bases and J dropped 8 bases, with 8 bases sitting between them. The CDR3 totals 11 residues. CDR3 DNA sequence: TGTGCCAGCAGCACGCGTGATGAGCAGTTCTTC. Encoded protein: CASSTRDEQFF.

The rearrangement links TRBV5-6 to TRBJ1-5; 9 positions match TRBD1. The germline V gene has CDR1 SGHDT and CDR2 YYEEEE. V was pared by 0 bases and J by 5 bases, with 3 bases of the junction left unmatched. The CDR3 is 15 amino acids. The CDR3 here is CASSLGDRADQPQHF. The CDR3 DNA reads TGTGCCAGCAGCTTGGGGGACAGGGCGGATCAGCCCCAGCATTTT. Filled out from reference TRBV5-6 and TRBJ1-5, the complete variable domain reads DAGVTQSPTHLIKTRGQQVTLRCSPKSGHDTVSWYQQALGQGPQFIFQYYEEEERQRGNFPDRFSGHQFPNYSSELNVNALLLGDSALYLCASSLGDRADQPQHFGDGTRLSIL.

The V gene is TRBV3-1, the J gene TRBJ1-4; TRBD1 matches 7 bases. Per the germline V gene, CDR1 is LGHDT and CDR2 is YNNKEL (reference sequence). After removal of 1 base from V and 8 bases from J, the junction contained 7 bases not matched to a gene. The CDR3 totals 15 residues. CDR3 bases: TGTGCCAGCAGCCAAGTGGACAGGTTGGAGGAAAAACTGTTTTTT. As protein: CASSQVDRLEEKLFF. Supplemented by reference TRBV3-1 and TRBJ1-4, the full variable domain reads DTAVSQTPKYLVTQMGNDKSIKCEQNLGHDTMYWYKQDSKKFLKIMFSYNNKELIINETVPNRFSPKSPDKAHLNLHINSLELGDSAVYFCASSQVDRLEEKLFFGSGTQLSVL.